The rows below give T cell receptor beta chains drawn from one sample of a study of T cells after yellow fever vaccination. TCRdb re-called the 5' RACE reads through MiXCR, storing one row per CDR3 protein. Altogether 500,000 to 650,000 distinct CDR3 sequences are present, about 12% being singletons, with the ten largest covering more than 13%. The sample in question was PBMCs, obtained on the day of the yellow fever booster vaccination. The source of these receptors is a man younger than 45 who received the YFV17D yellow fever vaccine. The CDR3 runs from the conserved cysteine through the conserved F or W. D genes are given only for firm matches. Not all rows give a size; the values are once, few, many and, for expanded clones, a class.

clone size	V gene	J gene	D gene	CDR3 protein	CDR3 DNA
few	TRBV5-1	TRBJ2-3	-	CASSLAALAVADTQYF	TGCGCCAGCAGCTTGGCGGCTCTAGCCGTCGCAGATACGCAGTATTTT
-	TRBV29-1	TRBJ2-2	-	CSVSGSNTGELFF	TGCAGCGTCAGCGGGTCGAACACCGGGGAGCTGTTTTTT
few	TRBV14	TRBJ2-7	TRBD2	CASSQDLAAGLDEQYF	TGTGCCAGCAGCCAAGATTTGGCGGCGGGACTAGATGAGCAGTACTTC
-	TRBV12-3/TRBV12-4	TRBJ1-5	-	CASSFAQTIDQPQHF	TGTGCCAGCAGTTTCGCACAGACAATTGATCAGCCCCAGCATTTT
few	TRBV19	TRBJ2-2	-	CASSRRTGELFF	TGTGCCAGTAGTCGTCGCACCGGGGAGCTGTTTTTT
few	TRBV7-9	TRBJ2-7	TRBD2	CASSSSSGGLGFNEQYF	TGTGCCAGCAGCTCTAGCTCGGGAGGTTTGGGGTTCAACGAGCAGTACTTC
-	TRBV5-4	TRBJ2-6	TRBD1	CASSYRDRNVLTF	TGTGCCAGCAGCTACCGGGACAGGAACGTCCTGACTTTC
-	TRBV28	TRBJ1-1	TRBD1	CASEYRDREAFF	TGTGCCAGCGAATACCGGGACAGAGAAGCTTTCTTT
few	TRBV28	TRBJ2-1	TRBD1	CASSAGTGGDNEQFF	TGTGCCAGCAGTGCCGGGACAGGGGGCGACAATGAGCAGTTCTTC
-	TRBV5-1	TRBJ2-3	TRBD2	CASRRLAGTDTQYF	TGCGCCAGCAGGAGACTAGCGGGAACAGATACGCAGTATTTT
-	TRBV7-9	TRBJ2-7	TRBD2	CASSSPPYLLAGNNSYEQYF	TGTGCCAGCAGCTCCCCGCCTTACCTACTAGCGGGAAATAATAGTTACGAGCAGTACTTC
-	TRBV5-6	TRBJ2-7	TRBD1	CASSFWGGGTGTEQYF	TGTGCCAGCAGCTTCTGGGGCGGTGGGACAGGGACCGAGCAGTACTTC
few	TRBV12-3/TRBV12-4	TRBJ2-1	-	CASTNSGSSNEQFF	TGTGCCAGCACCAACTCCGGTAGTTCCAATGAGCAGTTCTTC
-	TRBV4-3	TRBJ2-1	-	CASSQGVVNEQFF	TGCGCCAGCAGCCAAGGAGTGGTGAATGAGCAGTTCTTC
few	TRBV28	TRBJ2-4	-	CASSLYRNIQYF	TGTGCCAGCAGTTTGTACCGAAACATTCAGTACTTC